Listed here are 32 T cell receptor beta chains from one sample, sequenced in a study of shared clonotypes between healthy human individuals. Assay: immunoSEQ multiplex PCR; the TCRdb copy retains only in-frame clones and omits some. This table has under 2.5 million clones, around 93% appearing once. Material: naive CD4+ T cells from PBMCs. The subset: CD45RA+ positively selected. The receptors originated from a man between 18 and 29 years old in good health. Some clones in this sample may be carry-over from other donors' samples.

With respect to this clone: Distinct nucleotide sequences in the sample also encode this CDR3. The V call is TRBV7-3, the J call TRBJ2-2; D unresolved. V lost 1 base, J lost 3 bases, and 3 bases lay in between. The length of the CDR3 is 13 residues. Germline values: CDR1 SGHTA, CDR2 FQGTGA. The CDR3 DNA is TGTGCCAGCAGCTTAAGCGACACCGGGGAGCTGTTTTTT. This codes for CASSLSDTGELFF. Full variable domain (outside the CDR3, taken from reference TRBV7-3 and TRBJ2-2): GAGVSQTPSNKVTEKGKYVELRCDPISGHTALYWYRQSLGQGPEFLIYFQGTGAADDSGLPNDRFFAVRPEGSVSTLKIQRTERGDSAVYLCASSLSDTGELFFGEGSRLTVL.

This clone was observed a handful of times. J is TRBJ2-2 and V is TRBV19, with a weak D call TRBD1 (6 bases). The CDR3 has 15 amino acids. Looked up from germline, CDR1 is LNHDA and CDR2 is SQIVND (reference sequence). V lost 3 bases and J 4 bases, leaving 12 bases between the germline ends. The CDR3 loop reads CASSMGHLPTGELFF. DNA of the CDR3: TGTGCCAGTAGTATGGGACACCTCCCCACCGGGGAGCTGTTTTTT.

This chain links TRBV7-8 with TRBJ1-5; D remains ambiguous. The germline gives CDR1 SGHVS, CDR2 FQNEAQ. V lost 1 base, J lost 2 bases, and 3 bases lay in between. This CDR3 has 13 residues. CDR3 DNA: TGTGCCAGCAGCTTAGATGGCAATCAGCCCCAGCATTTT. Translating gives CASSLDGNQPQHF. Supplemented by reference TRBV7-8 and TRBJ1-5, the full variable domain reads GAGVSQSPRYKVAKRGQDVALRCDPISGHVSLFWYQQALGQGPEFLTYFQNEAQLDKSGLPSDRFFAERPEGSVSTLKIQRTQQEDSAVYLCASSLDGNQPQHFGDGTRLSIL.

J is TRBJ2-7 and V is TRBV28, with D perhaps being TRBD1 or TRBD2 (5 bases each). Germline-derived CDR1 and CDR2 are MDHEN and SYDVKM. V was trimmed by 2 bases and J by 6 bases, leaving 17 bases between them. The CDR3 is 15 residues long. The CDR3 region is CASSLASTAGSEQYF. DNA for the CDR3: TGTGCCAGCAGTTTAGCATCGACAGCAGGGAGCGAGCAGTACTTC.

This chain joins TRBV7-9 and TRBJ2-6; TRBD1 might be the D (7 bases). The CDR3 length is 19 residues. V lost 4 bases, J lost 1 base, and 20 bases lay in between. Germline assignment: CDR1 SEHNR and CDR2 FQNEAQ (reference sequence). CDR3 sequence reads: CASSYPRQGGASGANVLTF. CDR3 in DNA: TGTGCCAGCAGCTATCCACGACAGGGAGGTGCTTCTGGGGCCAACGTCCTGACTTTC.

This chain links TRBV5-1 with TRBJ2-1, with D possibly matching TRBD1 (6 bases). The CDR3 runs to 15 residues. V lost 9 bases and J 9 bases, leaving 25 bases between the germline ends. In germline, CDR1 is SGHRS, CDR2 YFSETQ. The CDR3 sequence is CATALSPGDGREQFF. CDR3 DNA: TGCGCCACCGCACTCTCTCCAGGGGATGGCCGTGAGCAGTTCTTC.

The rearrangement joins TRBV30 to TRBJ1-5; D remains unclear. V shed 0 bases and J shed 7 bases, with 7 bases lying between them. The germline V gene has CDR1 GTSNPN and CDR2 SVGIG (reference sequence). This CDR3 spans 12 amino acids. The DNA of the CDR3 is TGTGCCTGGAGTGTAGGAGCACAGCCCCAGCATTTT. Encoded protein: CAWSVGAQPQHF.

The chain combines TRBV5-1 with TRBJ2-2, with unresolved D. Trimming took 2 bases from V and 1 from J, leaving 6 bases between them. The CDR3 runs 14 residues. The germline V gene encodes CDR1 SGHRS and CDR2 YFSETQ. CDR3 loop: CASSFRVNTGELFF. As DNA, the CDR3 is TGCGCCAGCAGCTTCCGGGTGAACACCGGGGAGCTGTTTTTT.

The CDR3 loop is CSAPMFPGANVLTF. The CDR3 DNA sequence: TGCAGCGCCCCGATGTTTCCTGGGGCCAACGTCCTGACTTTC. The chain couples TRBV29-1 to TRBJ2-6, with D unclear. In germline, CDR1 is SQVTM, CDR2 ANQGSEA. V was shortened by 7 bases and J by 2 bases, with 12 bases between the two germline ends. The CDR3 covers 14 residues.

The J gene is TRBJ1-1, the V gene TRBV7-9, with D perhaps TRBD1 (6 bases). The CDR3 spans 15 residues. The V end was cut by 3 bases, the J end by 3 bases, with 14 bases between. CDR1 is SEHNR, CDR2 FQNEAQ, per germline (reference sequence). CDR3 coding DNA: TGTGCCAGCAGCTTCTCAGACGGGGGCTACACTGAAGCTTTCTTT. Protein: CASSFSDGGYTEAFF.

This rearrangement joins TRBV10-1 to TRBJ2-1; TRBD2 agrees at 8 bases. Trimming at V came to 0 bases and at J to 4 bases, leaving 11 bases not matched to a gene. CDR1 and CDR2 (germline): WNHNN, SYGVQD (reference sequence). The CDR3 loop spans 18 amino acids. The chain's CDR3 is CASSESSERELSYNEQFF. The CDR3 DNA reads as TGCGCCAGCAGTGAGTCGTCGGAGCGGGAGCTCTCTTACAATGAGCAGTTCTTC.

The chain links TRBV9 to TRBJ2-2; D call uncertain. Germline V CDR1 and CDR2: SGDLS, YYNGEE. The length of the CDR3 is 17 residues. Trimming pared 2 bases from V and 3 bases from J, leaving 17 bases between. Here the CDR3 reads CASSVAKDGPYTGELFF. The CDR3 region has the DNA TGTGCCAGCAGCGTGGCCAAGGACGGACCTTACACCGGGGAGCTGTTTTTT.

This rearrangement joins TRBV6-5 to TRBJ1-1; 7 bases line up with TRBD1. Per the germline V gene, CDR1 is MNHEY and CDR2 is SVGAGI. With 2 bases clipped from V and 9 bases from J, the junction kept 9 bases outside the gene matches. The CDR3 totals 14 residues. In nucleotides, the CDR3 is TGTGCCAGCAGTTACGGCAGGGGGGCGGCGCAAGCTTTCTTT. Translating it yields CASSYGRGAAQAFF.

As to this clone: Relative to the germline gene, one junction end is altered; a read error may explain this. The V call is TRBV7-2, the J call TRBJ1-4; D unclear. The germline gives CDR1 SGHTA, CDR2 FQGNSA. This CDR3 is built from 14 residues. The CDR3 region has the DNA TGTGCCAGCAGCCGCGGAGGGTCTAACGAAAAACTGTTTTTT. This encodes CASSRGGSNEKLFF.

This chain links TRBV28 with TRBJ2-7, with D maybe TRBD1 (6 bases). CDR3 size: 12 residues. Germline V gives CDR1 MDHEN, CDR2 SYDVKM. The V end was cut by 10 bases, the J end by 2 bases, with 12 bases between. CDR3 nucleotide sequence: TGTGCCATTGGGGGCCCTACCTACGAGCAGTACTTC. It yields the protein CAIGGPTYEQYF.

About this clone itself: Additional DNA sequences in this sample encode the identical CDR3. This sequence joins TRBV30 and TRBJ1-6, with no clear D. The CDR3 loop spans 14 amino acids. Germline V gene data show CDR1 as GTSNPN and CDR2 as SVGIG (reference sequence). Deletions cut 0 bases from V and 4 bases from J, with 7 bases between. The CDR3 is CAWSVGRYNSPLHF. The CDR3 nucleotides are TGTGCCTGGAGTGTCGGACGGTATAATTCACCCCTCCACTTT.

V is TRBV29-1 and J is TRBJ1-2; D unclear. The ends were cut back, 3 bases at V and 2 bases at J, with 10 bases in the middle. The CDR3 runs to 13 residues. Germline CDR1 and CDR2: SQVTM and ANQGSEA. The CDR3 loop reads CSVEVSINYGYTF. For the CDR3, the DNA is TGCAGCGTTGAGGTATCCATCAACTATGGCTACACCTTC.

This clone was observed a single time. V gene TRBV5-4 combines with J gene TRBJ1-1; TRBD1 agrees at 12 bases. V lost 4 bases, J lost 3 bases, and 13 bases stayed unmatched. The length of the CDR3 is 18 residues. CDR1 and CDR2 from the germline V gene are SGHNT and YYREEE (reference sequence). The CDR3 sequence: CASSNLFGTGGVDTEAFF. CDR3 nucleotide sequence: TGTGCCAGCAGCAACCTATTTGGGACAGGGGGCGTCGACACTGAAGCTTTCTTT.

The chain couples TRBV13 to TRBJ2-5, with a possible D match to TRBD2 (5 bases). The J call is uncertain, as TRBJ2-7 better fits the DNA end. Germline values: CDR1 PRHDT, CDR2 FYEKMQ (reference sequence). The CDR3 contains 14 residues. CDR3 protein: CASSFTRKAYEQYF. DNA for the CDR3: TGTGCCAGCAGCTTCACTAGGAAGGCCTACGAGCAGTACTTC.

A note on this clone: Other DNA sequences of this sample code for an identical CDR3. The chain is built from TRBV28 and TRBJ1-2; D may be TRBD1 (6 bases). The germline CDR1 and CDR2 sequences are MDHEN and SYDVKM. CDR3 length: 12 amino acids. V shed 6 bases and J shed 5 bases, with 10 bases lying between them. CDR3 residues: CASRGAGYGYTF. The CDR3 nucleotides are TGTGCCAGCAGGGGGGCAGGGTATGGCTACACCTTC.

This chain links TRBV28 with TRBJ2-7; D gene ambiguous. Germline lookup yields CDR1 MDHEN and CDR2 SYDVKM. V lost 5 bases, J lost 6 bases, and 8 bases lay in between. This CDR3 has 11 residues. The CDR3 coding sequence is TGTGCCAGCAGTCCCCGTTCCGAGCAGTACTTC. This encodes CASSPRSEQYF.

The chain is built from TRBV2 and TRBJ1-3; 7 bases map to TRBD1. Germline lookup yields CDR1 SNHLY and CDR2 FYNNEI. V dropped 1 base and J dropped 14; count of bases not matched to a gene: 5. The CDR3 loop spans 12 amino acids. The CDR3 DNA reads as TGTGCCAGCAGTGAAGTCGCAGGGGGGGTATATTTT. This gives the protein CASSEVAGGVYF.

The chain couples TRBV5-1 to TRBJ1-2; D gene unclear. The CDR3 extends over 14 amino acids. Germline CDR1 SGHRS, CDR2 YFSETQ. V was cut by 1 base and J by 5 bases, with 12 bases left in between. As DNA, the CDR3 is TGCGCCAGCAGCTTGACTACTACGGGGTATGGCTACACCTTC. Amino acid sequence: CASSLTTTGYGYTF. Looking up the rest from reference TRBV5-1 and TRBJ1-2 gives the full variable domain: KAGVTQTPRYLIKTRGQQVTLSCSPISGHRSVSWYQQTPGQGLQFLFEYFSETQRNKGNFPGRFSGRQFSNSRSEMNVSTLELGDSALYLCASSLTTTGYGYTFGSGTRLTVV.

This sequence joins TRBV28 and TRBJ1-2; no firm D call. The CDR3 is made up of 13 amino acids. V was clipped by 5 bases and J by 6 bases, with 13 bases between them. Germline values: CDR1 MDHEN, CDR2 SYDVKM. The CDR3 DNA is TGTGCCAGCAGTCCCAGTCGAGTGAATGGCTACACCTTC. Residues: CASSPSRVNGYTF.

This chain uses TRBV4-3 with TRBJ2-1; the D is unclear. V was shortened by 4 bases and J by 4 bases, with 11 bases between the two germline ends. Germline V gene lookup returns CDR1 LGHNA and CDR2 YSLEER. CDR3 length: 14 residues. The CDR3 DNA reads as TGCGCCAGCAGCCCTCGGTGGCGGTACAATGAGCAGTTCTTC. It codes for CASSPRWRYNEQFF.

This chain joins TRBV19 and TRBJ1-2; D is uncertain. The length of the CDR3 is 15 residues. V lost 5 bases and J 4 bases, leaving 17 bases between the germline ends. Germline V gives CDR1 LNHDA, CDR2 SQIVND (reference sequence). The CDR3 DNA sequence: TGTGCCAGTAGTTGGGGTCCTATGGGTGGCTATGGCTACACCTTC. Translation: CASSWGPMGGYGYTF.

The chain joins TRBV5-1 to TRBJ2-3, with D possibly called TRBD1 or TRBD2 (5 bases each). Germline values: CDR1 SGHRS, CDR2 YFSETQ. The V end was cut by 4 bases, the J end by 8 bases, with 26 bases between. This CDR3 contains 17 residues. The DNA for the CDR3 is TGCGCCAGCAGCGTGAAGCAGGGACCTCGAGGTTCGCCTACGCAGTATTTT. It specifies CASSVKQGPRGSPTQYF.

This chain joins TRBV19 and TRBJ2-2; tentatively, D is TRBD1 (6 bases). Germline CDR1 is LNHDA and CDR2 is SQIVND (reference sequence). V was pared by 4 bases and J by 6 bases, with 15 bases between. This CDR3 is 15 amino acids long. CDR3 in DNA: TGTGCCAGTAGTAGACAGGTTAATTTCCCCGGGGAGCTGTTTTTT. This sequence encodes CASSRQVNFPGELFF.

The chain links TRBV9 to TRBJ1-4, with D possibly TRBD1 on 6 matching bases. Germline loops: CDR1 SGDLS, CDR2 YYNGEE. The ends were cut back, 5 bases at V and 2 bases at J, with 16 bases in the middle. The CDR3 runs 16 residues. CDR3 sequence reads: CASSLPVQGTNEKLFF. Written as DNA, the CDR3 is TGTGCCAGCAGTTTACCGGTCCAGGGGACTAATGAAAAACTGTTTTTT. Together with reference TRBV9 and TRBJ1-4, the CDR3 gives the full variable domain: DSGVTQTPKHLITATGQRVTLRCSPRSGDLSVYWYQQSLDQGLQFLIQYYNGEERAKGNILERFSAQQFPDLHSELNLSSLELGDSALYFCASSLPVQGTNEKLFFGSGTQLSVL.

The gene calls are TRBV6-5 and TRBJ1-4; no clear D. Trimming removed 2 bases from V and 8 bases from J, with 9 bases in between. This CDR3 is built from 13 residues. Germline values: CDR1 MNHEY, CDR2 SVGAGI. The CDR3 sequence: CASSYGRREKLFF. The CDR3 DNA follows: TGTGCCAGCAGTTACGGGAGGCGGGAAAAACTGTTTTTT.

This sequence joins TRBV18 and TRBJ2-5, with TRBD1 identical over 8 bases. Trimming at V came to 2 bases and at J to 5 bases, leaving 10 bases not matched to a gene. The CDR3 has 16 amino acids. Looked up from germline, CDR1 is KGHSH and CDR2 is LQKENI. CDR3 residues: CASSPRSTGAQETQYF. CDR3 bases: TGTGCCAGCTCACCAAGGTCGACAGGGGCACAGGAGACCCAGTACTTC.

The V and J genes are TRBV11-3 and TRBJ2-3, with 8 bases that match TRBD2. The length of the CDR3 is 19 residues. The germline CDR1 and CDR2 sequences are SGHNT and YENEEA. V lost 1 base, J lost 0 bases, and 12 bases stayed unmatched. CDR3 nucleotides: TGTGCCAGCAGCTTAGCCGCGGTATTTACTAGCGGTAGCACAGATACGCAGTATTTT. Translation: CASSLAAVFTSGSTDTQYF.